The T cell receptor beta chain under discussion was sequenced for a study of blood T cells in healthy people across ages. It was with a sample-barcoded 5' primer and a J-beta primer mix that a second PCR of roughly 7 to 12 cycles was run. TCRdb fed the 5' RACE reads into MiXCR, producing one record per CDR3 protein. The sample includes about a million distinct CDR3 sequences, roughly 47% seen only once; the top ten take roughly 23%. Sequences were obtained from blood. The sequence derives from a woman aged 60-75 years in good health.

CDR3 sequence (DNA): TGTGCCACCAGCAGAGATCTCCACGGATCCAGCACAGATACGCAGTATTTT. This gives the protein CATSRDLHGSSTDTQYF. The chain recombines TRBV15 with TRBJ2-3; D not certain. The V end was cut by 0 bases, the J end by 0 bases, with 13 bases between. Germline V gene sequence: CDR1 LNHNV, CDR2 YYDKDF (reference sequence). CDR3 length equals 17 residues.